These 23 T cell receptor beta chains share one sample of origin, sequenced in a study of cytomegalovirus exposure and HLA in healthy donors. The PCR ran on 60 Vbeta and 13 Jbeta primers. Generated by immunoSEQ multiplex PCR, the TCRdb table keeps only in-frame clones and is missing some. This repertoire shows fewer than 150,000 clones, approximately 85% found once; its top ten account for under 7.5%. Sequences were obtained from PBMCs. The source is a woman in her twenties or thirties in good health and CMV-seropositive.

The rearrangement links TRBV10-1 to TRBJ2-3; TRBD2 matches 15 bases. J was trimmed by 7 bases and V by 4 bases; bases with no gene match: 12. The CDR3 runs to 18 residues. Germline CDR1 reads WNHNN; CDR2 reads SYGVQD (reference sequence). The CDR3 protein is CASSGGLAGGFPQNTQYF. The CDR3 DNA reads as TGCGCCAGCAGTGGGGGACTAGCGGGAGGTTTTCCTCAAAATACGCAGTATTTT.

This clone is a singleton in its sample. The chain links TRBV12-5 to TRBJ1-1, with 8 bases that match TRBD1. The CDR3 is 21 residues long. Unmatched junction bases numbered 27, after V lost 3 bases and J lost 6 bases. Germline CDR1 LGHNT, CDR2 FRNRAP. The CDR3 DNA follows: TGTGCTAGTGGTTTCGTGACAGGGGTGGGAACTCCTTATGCCCAGGGCGCTGAAGCTTTCTTT. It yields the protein CASGFVTGVGTPYAQGAEAFF.

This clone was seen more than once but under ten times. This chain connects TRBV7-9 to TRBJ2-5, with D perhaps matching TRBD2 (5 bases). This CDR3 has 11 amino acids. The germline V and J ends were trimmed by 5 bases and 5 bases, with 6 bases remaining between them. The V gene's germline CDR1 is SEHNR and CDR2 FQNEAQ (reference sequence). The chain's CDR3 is CASSRGETQYF. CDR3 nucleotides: TGTGCCAGCAGCCGAGGGGAGACCCAGTACTTC.

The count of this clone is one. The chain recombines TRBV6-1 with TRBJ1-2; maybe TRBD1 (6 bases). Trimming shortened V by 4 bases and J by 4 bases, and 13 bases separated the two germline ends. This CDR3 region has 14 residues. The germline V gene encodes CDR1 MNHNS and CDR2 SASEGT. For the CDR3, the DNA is TGTGCCAGCAGTGTCCTTGAGACAGGCTATGGCTACACCTTC. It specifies CASSVLETGYGYTF.

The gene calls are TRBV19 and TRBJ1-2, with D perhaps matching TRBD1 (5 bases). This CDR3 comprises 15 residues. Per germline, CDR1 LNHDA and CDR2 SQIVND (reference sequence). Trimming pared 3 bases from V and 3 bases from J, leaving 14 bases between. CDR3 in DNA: TGTGCCAGTAGTATTAGCCGGGGGACGGACTATGGCTACACCTTC. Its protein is CASSISRGTDYGYTF. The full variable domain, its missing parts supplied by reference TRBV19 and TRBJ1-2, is DGGITQSPKYLFRKEGQNVTLSCEQNLNHDAMYWYRQDPGQGLRLIYYSQIVNDFQKGDIAEGYSVSREKKESFPLTVTSAQKNPTAFYLCASSISRGTDYGYTFGSGTRLTVV.

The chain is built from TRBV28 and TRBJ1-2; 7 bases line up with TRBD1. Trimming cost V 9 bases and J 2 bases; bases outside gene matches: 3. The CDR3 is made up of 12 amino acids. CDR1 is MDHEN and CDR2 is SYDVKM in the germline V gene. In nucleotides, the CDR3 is TGTGCCAGTTCGGGACAGAACTATGGCTACACCTTC. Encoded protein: CASSGQNYGYTF.

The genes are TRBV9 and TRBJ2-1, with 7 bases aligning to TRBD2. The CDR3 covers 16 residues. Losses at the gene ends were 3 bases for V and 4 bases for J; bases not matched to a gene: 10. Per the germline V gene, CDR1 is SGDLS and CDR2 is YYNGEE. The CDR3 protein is CASSAPSGTLYNEQFF. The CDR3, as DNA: TGTGCCAGCAGCGCCCCTAGCGGCACCCTATACAATGAGCAGTTCTTC. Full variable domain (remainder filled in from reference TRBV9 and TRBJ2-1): DSGVTQTPKHLITATGQRVTLRCSPRSGDLSVYWYQQSLDQGLQFLIQYYNGEERAKGNILERFSAQQFPDLHSELNLSSLELGDSALYFCASSAPSGTLYNEQFFGPGTRLTVL.

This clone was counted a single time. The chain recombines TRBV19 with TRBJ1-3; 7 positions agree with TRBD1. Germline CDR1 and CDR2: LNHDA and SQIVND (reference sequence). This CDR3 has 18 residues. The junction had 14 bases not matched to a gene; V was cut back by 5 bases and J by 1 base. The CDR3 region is CASSSRTGALSSGNTIYF. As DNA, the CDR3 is TGTGCCAGTAGTTCCCGGACAGGAGCCCTTTCTTCTGGAAACACCATATATTTT.

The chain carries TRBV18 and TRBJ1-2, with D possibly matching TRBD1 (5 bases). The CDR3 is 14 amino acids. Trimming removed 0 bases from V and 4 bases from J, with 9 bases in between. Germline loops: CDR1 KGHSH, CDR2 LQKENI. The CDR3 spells CASSPPEGPYGYTF. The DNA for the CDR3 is TGTGCCAGCTCACCACCGGAGGGGCCCTATGGCTACACCTTC.

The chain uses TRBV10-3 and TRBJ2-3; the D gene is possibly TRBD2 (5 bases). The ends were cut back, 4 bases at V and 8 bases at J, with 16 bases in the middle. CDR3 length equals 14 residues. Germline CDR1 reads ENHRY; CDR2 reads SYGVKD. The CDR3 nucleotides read TGTGCCATCAGTGTAGGTGGTGACGCGGGTACGCAGTATTTT. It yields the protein CAISVGGDAGTQYF.

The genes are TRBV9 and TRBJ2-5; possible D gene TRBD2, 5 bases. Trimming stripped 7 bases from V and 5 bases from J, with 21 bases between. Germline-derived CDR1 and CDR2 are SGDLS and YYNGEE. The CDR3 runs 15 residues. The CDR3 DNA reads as TGTGCCAGCGGGCATGAGGGCGGTATGGGGGAGACCCAGTACTTC. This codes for CASGHEGGMGETQYF.

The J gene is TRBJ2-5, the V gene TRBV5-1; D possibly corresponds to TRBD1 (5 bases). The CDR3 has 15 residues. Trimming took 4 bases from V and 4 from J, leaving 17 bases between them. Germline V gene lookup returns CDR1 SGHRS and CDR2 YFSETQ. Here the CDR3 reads CASSPEGVGAETQYF. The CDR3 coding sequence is TGCGCCAGCAGCCCGGAAGGGGTTGGGGCAGAGACCCAGTACTTC.

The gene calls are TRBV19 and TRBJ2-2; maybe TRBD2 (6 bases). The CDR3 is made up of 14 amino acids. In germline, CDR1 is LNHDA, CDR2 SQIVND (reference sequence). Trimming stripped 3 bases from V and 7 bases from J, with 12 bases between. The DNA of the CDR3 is TGTGCCAGTAGTATTGCAGGGAGGAGCGGGGAGCTGTTTTTT. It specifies CASSIAGRSGELFF.

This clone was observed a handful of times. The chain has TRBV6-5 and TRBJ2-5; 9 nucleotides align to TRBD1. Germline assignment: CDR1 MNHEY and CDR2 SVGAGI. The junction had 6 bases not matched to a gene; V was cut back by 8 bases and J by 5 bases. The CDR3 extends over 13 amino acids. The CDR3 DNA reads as TGTGCCAGCCGGGGACAGGGACGGGAGACCCAGTACTTC. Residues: CASRGQGRETQYF.

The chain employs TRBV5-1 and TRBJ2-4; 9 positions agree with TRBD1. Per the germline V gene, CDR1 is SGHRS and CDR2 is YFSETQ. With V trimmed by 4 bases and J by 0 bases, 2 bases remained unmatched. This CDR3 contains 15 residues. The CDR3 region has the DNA TGCGCCAGCAGCGAGGACAGGGGAGCCAAAAACATTCAGTACTTC. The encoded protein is CASSEDRGAKNIQYF.

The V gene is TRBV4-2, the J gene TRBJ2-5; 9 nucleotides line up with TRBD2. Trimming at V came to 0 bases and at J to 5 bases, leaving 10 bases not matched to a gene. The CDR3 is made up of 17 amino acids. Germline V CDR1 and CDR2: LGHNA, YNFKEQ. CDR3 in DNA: TGTGCCAGCAGCCAAGATCGGGATAGCGGGGGTTTGGAGACCCAGTACTTC. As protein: CASSQDRDSGGLETQYF.

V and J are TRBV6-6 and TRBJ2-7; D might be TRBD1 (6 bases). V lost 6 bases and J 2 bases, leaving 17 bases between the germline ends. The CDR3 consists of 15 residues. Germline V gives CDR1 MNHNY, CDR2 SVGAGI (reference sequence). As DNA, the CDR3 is TGTGCCAGCAGCCCTAAAGGACAGCCCCCCTACGAGCAGTACTTC. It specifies CASSPKGQPPYEQYF.

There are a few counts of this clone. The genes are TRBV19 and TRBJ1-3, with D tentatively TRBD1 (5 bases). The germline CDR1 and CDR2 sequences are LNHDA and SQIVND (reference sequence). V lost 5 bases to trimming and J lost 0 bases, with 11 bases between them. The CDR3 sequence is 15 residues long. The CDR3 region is CASSGASYSGNTIYF. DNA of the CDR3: TGTGCCAGTAGTGGGGCCAGCTACTCTGGAAACACCATATATTTT. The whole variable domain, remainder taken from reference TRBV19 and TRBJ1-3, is DGGITQSPKYLFRKEGQNVTLSCEQNLNHDAMYWYRQDPGQGLRLIYYSQIVNDFQKGDIAEGYSVSREKKESFPLTVTSAQKNPTAFYLCASSGASYSGNTIYFGEGSWLTVV.

In nucleotides, the CDR3 is TGCGCCAGCAGCCAAGATACAGGGGGCGCGGGCTACAATGAGCAGTTCTTC. Translation: CASSQDTGGAGYNEQFF. The rearrangement uses TRBV4-1 and TRBJ2-1; TRBD1 agrees at 9 bases. CDR1 and CDR2 (germline): MGHRA, YSYEKL. Germline trimming cut 0 bases from V and 3 bases from J; bases unmatched to any gene: 6. The CDR3 sequence is 17 residues long.

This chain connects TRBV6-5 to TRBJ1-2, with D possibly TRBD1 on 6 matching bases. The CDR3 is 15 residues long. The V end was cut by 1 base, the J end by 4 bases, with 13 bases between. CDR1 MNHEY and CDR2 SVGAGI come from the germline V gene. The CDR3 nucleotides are TGTGCCAGCAGTTACTACGCGGGAGGGGGCTATGGCTACACCTTC. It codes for CASSYYAGGGYGYTF.

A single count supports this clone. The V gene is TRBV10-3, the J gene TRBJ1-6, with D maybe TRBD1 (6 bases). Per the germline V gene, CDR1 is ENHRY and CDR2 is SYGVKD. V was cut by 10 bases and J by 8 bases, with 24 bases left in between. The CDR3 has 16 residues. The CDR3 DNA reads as TGTGCCACCCAGGGGATGGGGGCCGGGCGGGATTCACCCCTCCACTTT. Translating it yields CATQGMGAGRDSPLHF.

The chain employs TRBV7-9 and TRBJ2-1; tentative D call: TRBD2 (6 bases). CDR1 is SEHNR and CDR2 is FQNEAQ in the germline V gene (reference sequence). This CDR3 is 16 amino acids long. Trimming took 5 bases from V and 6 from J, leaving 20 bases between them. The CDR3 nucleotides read TGTGCCAGCAGCAAGAGGGGAGGACTTCCTCCCAATGAGCAGTTCTTC. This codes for CASSKRGGLPPNEQFF. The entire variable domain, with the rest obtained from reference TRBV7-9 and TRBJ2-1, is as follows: DTGVSQNPRHKITKRGQNVTFRCDPISEHNRLYWYRQTLGQGPEFLTYFQNEAQLEKSRLLSDRFSAERPKGSFSTLEIQRTEQGDSAMYLCASSKRGGLPPNEQFFGPGTRLTVL.

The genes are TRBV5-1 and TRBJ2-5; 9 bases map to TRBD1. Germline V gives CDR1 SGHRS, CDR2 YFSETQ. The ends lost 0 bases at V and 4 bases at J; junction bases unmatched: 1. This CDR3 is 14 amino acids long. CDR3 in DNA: TGCGCCAGCAGCTTGGGGACAGGGGCAGAGACCCAGTACTTC. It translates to CASSLGTGAETQYF.